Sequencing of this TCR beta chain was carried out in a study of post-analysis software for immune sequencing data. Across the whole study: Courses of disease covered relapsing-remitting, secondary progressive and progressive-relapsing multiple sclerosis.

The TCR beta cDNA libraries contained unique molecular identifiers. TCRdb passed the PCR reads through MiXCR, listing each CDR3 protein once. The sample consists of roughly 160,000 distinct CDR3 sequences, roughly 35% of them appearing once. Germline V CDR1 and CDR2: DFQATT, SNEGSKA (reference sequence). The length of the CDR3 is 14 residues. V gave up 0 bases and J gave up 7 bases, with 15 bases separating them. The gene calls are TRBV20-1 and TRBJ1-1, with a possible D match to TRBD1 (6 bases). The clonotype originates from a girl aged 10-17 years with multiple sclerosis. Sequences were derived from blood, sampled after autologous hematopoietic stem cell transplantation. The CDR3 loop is CSARDPGARFEAFF. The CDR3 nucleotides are TGCAGTGCTAGAGATCCAGGGGCAAGGTTTGAAGCTTTCTTT.